The 12 T cell receptor beta chains presented below share a single source sample, sequenced in a study of identical twins. TCRdb ran MiXCR on the 5' RACE reads and lists one entry per CDR3 protein. The sample shows 650 to 850 distinct CDR3 sequences, approximately 60% of them seen only once. Sequencing input: CD4+ T cells sorted from blood. The receptors shown here come from a young woman in good health. This table probably holds off-target reads from a library built for another chain.

The CDR3 region has the DNA TGTGCCACCAGTGATTCGATCCGGGGAAACACCGGGGAGCTGTTTTTT. Its translation is CATSDSIRGNTGELFF. The genes are TRBV24-1 and TRBJ2-2, with D possibly TRBD2 on 5 matching bases. Germline-derived CDR1 and CDR2 are KGHDR and SFDVKD. V was clipped by 2 bases and J by 2 bases, with 11 bases between them. The length of the CDR3 is 16 residues.

This clonotype showed up just a few times. The J gene is TRBJ2-1, the V gene TRBV9; 11 bases map to TRBD2. The length of the CDR3 is 17 residues. The germline CDR1 and CDR2 sequences are SGDLS and YYNGEE. The V segment lost 0 bases and the J segment 9 bases; nucleotides outside the gene matches: 11. CDR3 DNA: TGTGCCAGCAGCGTAGGCCCTAGCGGGGGGCTAGTAGCTGAGCAGTTCTTC. Translating it yields CASSVGPSGGLVAEQFF.

The chain employs TRBV7-2 and TRBJ2-3, with TRBD1 matching over 7 bases. The CDR3 is made up of 15 amino acids. Germline lookup yields CDR1 SGHTA and CDR2 FQGNSA. After removal of 5 bases from V and 0 bases from J, the junction contained 5 bases not matched to a gene. CDR3 residues: CASSRGQTSTDTQYF. The CDR3 DNA reads TGTGCCAGCAGCCGGGGACAGACTAGCACAGATACGCAGTATTTT.

This chain links TRBV7-7 with TRBJ1-1; D is uncertain. Trimming pared 4 bases from V and 9 bases from J, leaving 9 bases between. Germline values: CDR1 SSHAT, CDR2 FNYEAQ (reference sequence). The CDR3 extends over 11 amino acids. The CDR3 protein is CASSWVRQAFF. CDR3 DNA sequence: TGTGCCAGCAGCTGGGTGCGGCAAGCTTTCTTT.

CDR3 residues: CASSFYSNQPQHF. The CDR3, as DNA: TGCGCCAGCAGCTTCTATAGCAATCAGCCCCAGCATTTT. The chain links TRBV5-1 to TRBJ1-5; no firm D call. The CDR3 extends over 13 amino acids. Germline CDR1 reads SGHRS; CDR2 reads YFSETQ. The ends were cut back, 2 bases at V and 0 bases at J, with 3 bases in the middle.

CDR3 amino acids: CASSWGGGMSELFF. In DNA, the CDR3 is TGTGCCAGCAGCTGGGGAGGGGGAATGTCCGAGCTGTTTTTT. This chain joins TRBV12-3 or TRBV12-4 and TRBJ2-2, with D perhaps TRBD2 (7 bases). CDR3 size: 14 residues. The ends were cut back, 6 bases at V and 11 bases at J, with 19 bases in the middle.

The chain joins TRBV29-1 to TRBJ2-5, with a weak D call TRBD2 (5 bases). Germline-derived CDR1 and CDR2 are SQVTM and ANQGSEA. Trimming shortened V by 4 bases and J by 5 bases, and 8 bases separated the two germline ends. This CDR3 spans 11 amino acids. CDR3 coding DNA: TGCAGCGTTGGCCCGGGGGAGACCCAGTACTTC. Protein product: CSVGPGETQYF.

This clonotype was observed a handful of times. The chain carries TRBV19 and TRBJ2-3; TRBD1 matches at 8 bases. With 5 bases clipped from V and 1 base from J, the junction kept 5 bases outside the gene matches. The CDR3 is 15 residues long. Germline loops: CDR1 LNHDA, CDR2 SQIVND (reference sequence). This CDR3 is CASSPDRGGTDTQYF. CDR3 coding DNA: TGTGCCAGTAGTCCCGACAGGGGCGGCACAGATACGCAGTATTTT.

CDR3 bases: TGCAGCGTCGTCGGGACTAGCGGAAAACCCGACTACGAGCAGTACTTC. Translated, it gives CSVVGTSGKPDYEQYF. The chain recombines TRBV29-1 with TRBJ2-7; 11 nucleotides agree with TRBD2. V trimming: 6 bases; J trimming: 3 bases; junction bases outside the gene matches: 13. Per germline, CDR1 SQVTM and CDR2 ANQGSEA. This CDR3 region has 16 residues.

This clonotype was counted a single time. The chain's CDR3 is CSVLGQGTNEQFF. CDR3 bases: TGCAGCGTTCTGGGACAGGGGACCAATGAGCAGTTCTTC. This sequence joins TRBV29-1 and TRBJ2-1; 10 bases align to TRBD1. With V trimmed by 5 bases and J by 6 bases, 4 bases remained unmatched. This CDR3 contains 13 residues. Germline-derived CDR1 and CDR2 are SQVTM and ANQGSEA.

The chain uses TRBV9 and TRBJ2-3; D is unresolved. The CDR3 has 12 amino acids. Germline loops: CDR1 SGDLS, CDR2 YYNGEE. The V end lost 1 base, the J end lost 4 bases, and 4 bases lay between the germline ends. CDR3 in DNA: TGTGCCAGCAGCGTACGGTCAGATACGCAGTATTTT. It yields the protein CASSVRSDTQYF.

This clonotype was counted a few times. The genes are TRBV2 and TRBJ2-2; 11 nucleotides line up with TRBD1. Germline trimming cut 5 bases from V and 1 base from J; bases unmatched to any gene: 12. Looked up from germline, CDR1 is SNHLY and CDR2 is FYNNEI. The CDR3 totals 19 residues. The CDR3 DNA is TGTGCCAGCAGTCATACCGATCGGGGACAGGGGGTGAACACCGGGGAGCTGTTTTTT. This translates into CASSHTDRGQGVNTGELFF.